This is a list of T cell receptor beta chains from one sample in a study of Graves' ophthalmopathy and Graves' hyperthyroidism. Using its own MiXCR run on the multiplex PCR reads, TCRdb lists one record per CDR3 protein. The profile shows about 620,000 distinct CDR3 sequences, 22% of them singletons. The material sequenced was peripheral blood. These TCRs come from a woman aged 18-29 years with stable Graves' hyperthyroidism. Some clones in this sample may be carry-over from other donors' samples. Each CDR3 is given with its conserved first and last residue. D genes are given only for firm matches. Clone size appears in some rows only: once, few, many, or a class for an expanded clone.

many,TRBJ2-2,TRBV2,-,TGTGCCAGCAGTGGCAGGGGCCGGAACACCGGGGAGCTGTTTTTT,CASSGRGRNTGELFF
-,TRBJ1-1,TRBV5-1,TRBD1,TGCGCCAGCAGCCCCTCACCGGACAGGGTCGCCGTTGAAGCTTTCTTT,CASSPSPDRVAVEAFF
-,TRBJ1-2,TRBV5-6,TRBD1,TGTGCCAGCAGCTACGACAGGGGGCGCGGGTATGGCTACACCTTC,CASSYDRGRGYGYTF
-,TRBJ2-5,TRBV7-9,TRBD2,TGTGCCAGCAGCTTTAGGCGGGGGATTCAAGAGACCCAGTACTTC,CASSFRRGIQETQYF
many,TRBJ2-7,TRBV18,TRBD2,TGTGCCAGCTCACCCTATGGCCTAGCGGGAGAATACGAGCAGTACTTC,CASSPYGLAGEYEQYF
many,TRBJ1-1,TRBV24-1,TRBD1,TGTGCCACCAGCCCGGAGGGGACAGGGGGAGCTTTCTTT,CATSPEGTGGAFF
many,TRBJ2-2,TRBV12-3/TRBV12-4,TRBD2,TGTGCCAGCAGTATATACATTGGGACTAGCGCCACCGGGGAGCTGTTTTTT,CASSIYIGTSATGELFF
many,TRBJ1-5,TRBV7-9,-,TGTGCCAGCAGCAGACAGACAGGAGCTACGCAGCCCCAGCATTTT,CASSRQTGATQPQHF
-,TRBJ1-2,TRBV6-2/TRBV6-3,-,TGTGCCAGCAGGGACCCCGTGGTCCTCACCTATGGCTACACCTTC,CASRDPVVLTYGYTF
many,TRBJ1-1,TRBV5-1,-,TGTGCCAGCAGCTTTGGGGGTTTGAACACTGAAGCTTTCTTT,CASSFGGLNTEAFF
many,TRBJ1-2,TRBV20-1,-,TGCAGTGCTAGAGGGACGGCCGGGGAATCTGGCTACACCTTC,CSARGTAGESGYTF
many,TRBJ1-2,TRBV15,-,TGTGCCACCAGCTCTTACGGACGGACGAGAAGTGGCTACACCTTC,CATSSYGRTRSGYTF
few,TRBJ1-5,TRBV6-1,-,TGTGCCGCCGGACAGTATAGCAATCAGCCCCAGCATTTT,CAAGQYSNQPQHF
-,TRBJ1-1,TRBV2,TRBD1,TGTGCCAGCAGCCGTACCGGGACAGGGAACACTGAAGCTTTCTTT,CASSRTGTGNTEAFF
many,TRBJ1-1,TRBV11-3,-,TGTGCCAGCAGCGCTCTCCAGGGCGGGACTGAAGCTTTCTTT,CASSALQGGTEAFF
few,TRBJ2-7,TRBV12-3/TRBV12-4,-,TGTGCCAGCAGTTTGGGGACGGGGGTGGACGAGCAGTACTTC,CASSLGTGVDEQYF
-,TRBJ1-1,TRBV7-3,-,TGTGCCAGCAGCTTGACTGGGGGCGTTGGGAACACTGAAGCTTTCTTT,CASSLTGGVGNTEAFF
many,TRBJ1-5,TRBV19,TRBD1,TGTGCCAGTAGTGCCCGGGACAGGGGATATAGCAATCAGCCCCAGCATTTT,CASSARDRGYSNQPQHF
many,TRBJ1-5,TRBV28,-,TGTGCCAGCAGTTCTCGGACGGGTCAGCCCCAGCATTTT,CASSSRTGQPQHF
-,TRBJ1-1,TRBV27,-,TGTGCCAGCAGTTTGTATAGGACGTACACTGAAGCTTTCTTT,CASSLYRTYTEAFF
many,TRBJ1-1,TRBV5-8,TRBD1,TGTGCCAGCAGCCGGGACAGGGGTTCTGAAGCTTTCTTT,CASSRDRGSEAFF
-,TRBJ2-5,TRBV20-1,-,TGCAGTTCCCACAGGGTAGAGACCCAGTACTTC,CSSHRVETQYF
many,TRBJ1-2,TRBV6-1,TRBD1,TGTGCCAGCAGTGAAGCAGGGGGCGCCTATGGCTACACCTTC,CASSEAGGAYGYTF
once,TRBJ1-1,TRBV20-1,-,TGCAGTGCTAGAACTTCGGCGGGATCCGGGACTGAAGCTTTCTTT,CSARTSAGSGTEAFF
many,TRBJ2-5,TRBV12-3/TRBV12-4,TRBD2,TGTGCCAGCACCCGGGAGGGTGGGACCCAGTACTTC,CASTREGGTQYF
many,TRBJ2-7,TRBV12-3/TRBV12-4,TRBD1,TGTGCCAGCAGCTTTGCGTCGGACAGGGGCTCCTACGAGCAGTACTTC,CASSFASDRGSYEQYF
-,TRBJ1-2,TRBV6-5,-,TGTGCCAGCAGTTACAGTACACCTACTAACTATGGCTACACCTTC,CASSYSTPTNYGYTF
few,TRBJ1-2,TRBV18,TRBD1,TGTGCCAGCTCCCCGGGACAGGGTGGTCCCTATGGCTACACCTTC,CASSPGQGGPYGYTF
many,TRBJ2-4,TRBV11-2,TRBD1,TGTGCCAGCCGACAGGGGATAAACATTCAGTACTTC,CASRQGINIQYF